This is a list of T cell receptor beta chains from one sample in a study of cytomegalovirus exposure and HLA in healthy donors. Using immunoSEQ multiplex PCR, the repertoire was profiled, and TCRdb retains in-frame clones only, with some absent. In the table there are 150,000 to 200,000 clones, roughly three quarters of which are singletons. The sample taken for sequencing was PBMCs. Receptors originate from a woman aged 45-65 years in good health and CMV-seropositive. The CDR3 runs from the conserved cysteine through the conserved F or W. The D gene is left open where the match is weak. Clone size, where shown, is once, few, many, or a class for clones that have expanded.

TRBJ1-3 TRBD1 NA TRBV29-1 TGCAGCGTTGAAGCCCAGCGAGGGGGCGTAGGGGGAAACACCATATATTTT CSVEAQRGGVGGNTIYF
TRBJ2-3 NA NA TRBV29-1 TGCAGCGTTGAGACAGGCACAGATACGCAGTATTTT CSVETGTDTQYF
TRBJ2-7 NA NA TRBV27 TGTGCCAGCAGTTCCGGACACCTCTACGAGCAGTACTTC CASSSGHLYEQYF
TRBJ2-7 NA NA TRBV5-1 TGCGCCAGCAGTATAAGTCAGACACTCTCCTACGAGCAGTACTTC CASSISQTLSYEQYF
TRBJ2-7 NA NA TRBV27 TGTGCCAGCAGTTTATCCGAGGGACCGGGGGACTGGTACGAGCAGTACTTC CASSLSEGPGDWYEQYF
TRBJ1-2 NA NA TRBV4-2 TGTGCCAGCAGCCAAGATCCCACCCCTAATCGGAGGAAAGGCTACACCTTC CASSQDPTPNRRKGYTF
TRBJ2-1 NA NA TRBV5-1 TGCGCCAGCAGCTCCACAGGAAGCTCCTACAATGAGCAGTTCTTC CASSSTGSSYNEQFF
TRBJ2-3 NA once TRBV18 TGTGCCAGCTCAGTAGGACGGCGGAATCGGGGGGCCTCTAGCACAGATACGCAGTATTTT CASSVGRRNRGASSTDTQYF
TRBJ1-3 NA few TRBV9 TGTGCCAGCAGCGTAGGCAGAGACAGATCTGGAAACACCATATATTTT CASSVGRDRSGNTIYF
TRBJ2-3 TRBD1 NA TRBV2 TGTGCCAGCAGTGGACAGGGAGGCACAGATACGCAGTATTTT CASSGQGGTDTQYF
TRBJ1-5 NA NA TRBV15 TGTGCCACCAGCAGAGATGTACAGGGAGGCAATCAGCCCCAGCATTTT CATSRDVQGGNQPQHF
TRBJ1-1 TRBD1 few TRBV9 TGTGCCAGCAGCTTCCATCCCGGGACAGGCACAGCTTTCTTT CASSFHPGTGTAFF
TRBJ1-2 NA NA TRBV5-5 TGTGCCAGCAGCTCATTGGGGGGGGGCCATGGCTACACCTTC CASSSLGGGHGYTF
TRBJ1-3 NA NA TRBV19 TGTGCCAGTATGGGCAGGATCTCTGGAAACACCATATATTTT CASMGRISGNTIYF
TRBJ2-3 NA NA TRBV18 TGTGCCAGCTCACCCTATTTATCAGATACGCAGTATTTT CASSPYLSDTQYF
TRBJ1-1 NA once TRBV27 TGTGCCAGCGCCGGACTGGCGAACACTGAAGCTTTCTTT CASAGLANTEAFF
TRBJ2-7 NA few TRBV5-1 TGCGCCAGCAGCTTGACAGGATACTCCTACGAGCAGTACTTC CASSLTGYSYEQYF
TRBJ1-4 NA NA TRBV19 TGTGCCAGCGCAACAGGGCCAGCTAATGAAAAACTGTTTTTT CASATGPANEKLFF
TRBJ2-3 TRBD2 once TRBV4-1 TGCGCCAGCAGCCAAGTGGGCGGGGGGGCCTCAGATACGCAGTATTTT CASSQVGGGASDTQYF
TRBJ1-2 NA NA TRBV25-1 TGTGCCAGCAGTGAAGGGGGCAGGAACTATGGCTACACCTTC CASSEGGRNYGYTF
TRBJ2-1 TRBD2 NA TRBV5-1 TGCGCCAGCAGCTTGGCCGGCCTAGCGGGGGGGAATGAGCAGTTCTTC CASSLAGLAGGNEQFF
TRBJ1-5 TRBD1 NA TRBV25-1 TGTGCCAGCAGTGCGACAGGGGGCTCCGGCAATCAGCCCCAGCATTTT CASSATGGSGNQPQHF
TRBJ1-4 TRBD1 NA TRBV6-6 TGTGCCAGCAGTACGGACAGGGGACGTGAAAAACTGTTTTTT CASSTDRGREKLFF
TRBJ1-1 NA NA TRBV4-1 TGCGCCAGCAAATGGGGGGACACTGAAGCTTTCTTT CASKWGDTEAFF
TRBJ2-1 TRBD2 NA TRBV30 TGTGCCTGGAGTATCCCTCGGACTAGCTCCTACAATGAGCAGTTCTTC CAWSIPRTSSYNEQFF
TRBJ2-6 TRBD1 NA TRBV7-3 TGTGCCAGCAGCTCGGGGACAGGTATCTCTGGGGCCAACGTCCTGACTTTC CASSSGTGISGANVLTF
TRBJ1-5 TRBD1 NA TRBV6-1 TGTGGCTCAGGACAGGGCCCCTCTAGCAATCAGCCCCAGCATTTT CGSGQGPSSNQPQHF
TRBJ2-3 NA NA TRBV6-1 TGTGCCAGCAGTGGCGCGGGGAGAGGGGGGGCGGGGGCAGATACGCAGTATTTT CASSGAGRGGAGADTQYF
TRBJ2-2 TRBD1 NA TRBV6-5 TGTGCCAGCAGAGGGGGCCCCGGGGAGCTGTTTTTT CASRGGPGELFF
TRBJ1-3 TRBD1 NA TRBV13 TGTGCCAGCAGCTCCGACAGGGCTGGAAACACCATATATTTT CASSSDRAGNTIYF
TRBJ1-2 TRBD1 once TRBV2 TGTGCCAGCAGTGACGGGACAGAGGGATCCTGGTATGGCTACACCTTC CASSDGTEGSWYGYTF
TRBJ1-1 TRBD1 NA TRBV5-5 TGTGCCAGCAGCCCTAGACAGGGGGACCGCACTGAAGCTTTCTTT CASSPRQGDRTEAFF
TRBJ2-7 TRBD1 NA TRBV19 TGTGCCAGTAGTATAGCCGCAGGGGGCTACGAGCAGTACTTC CASSIAAGGYEQYF
TRBJ2-7 TRBD1 NA TRBV29-1 TGCAGCGTTCCCGGGACAGCCAACTACGAGCAGTACTTC CSVPGTANYEQYF
TRBJ2-5 TRBD2 NA TRBV5-6 TGTGCCAGCAGCCTCTGGACTAGCGGGGCCCAAGAGACCCAGTACTTC CASSLWTSGAQETQYF
TRBJ1-1 TRBD1 few TRBV6-1 TGTGCCAGCAGTACTCAGGGGGTTTGGTCTGAAGCTTTCTTT CASSTQGVWSEAFF
TRBJ1-1 NA NA TRBV2 TGTGCCAGCAGCTGGGGCGGTAACACTGAAGCTTTCTTT CASSWGGNTEAFF
TRBJ2-2 TRBD1 NA TRBV6-6 TGTGCCAGCACCGATATGGGACAGAGAAACACCGGGGAGCTGTTTTTT CASTDMGQRNTGELFF
TRBJ1-6 NA once TRBV11-2 TGTGCCAGCAGCTTAGAGCGGGGGTTGAGTTCACCCCTCCACTTT CASSLERGLSSPLHF
TRBJ2-1 NA NA TRBV7-6 TGTGCCAGCAGCCCCCAGGGGATGGCTACGAATGAGCAGTTCTTC CASSPQGMATNEQFF
TRBJ1-2 NA NA TRBV9 TGTGCCAGCAGCGCGGATACAGGGTTTGGCTACACCTTC CASSADTGFGYTF
TRBJ1-1 NA once TRBV11-2 TGTGCCAGCAGCCCCCGCGTAGGGGTGAACACTGAAGCTTTCTTT CASSPRVGVNTEAFF
TRBJ2-1 NA NA TRBV29-1 TGCAGCGTTTCTGGACAGTCCTACAATGAGCAGTTCTTC CSVSGQSYNEQFF
TRBJ2-1 TRBD2 NA TRBV7-2 TGTGCCAGCAGCTTTATCGCGGGGGTATACAATGAGCAGTTCTTC CASSFIAGVYNEQFF
TRBJ2-1 TRBD2 NA TRBV7-3 TGTGCCAGCAGCTTAAGTTTCCCTAGCGGGGCCAATGAGCAGTTCTTC CASSLSFPSGANEQFF
TRBJ2-7 NA few TRBV19 TGTGCCAGTAAGGACAGTATCCTGAGCTCCTACGAGCAGTACTTC CASKDSILSSYEQYF
TRBJ2-2 NA once TRBV19 TGTGCCAGTAGTAGCGGGGGCCTCTTCACCGGGGAGCTGTTTTTT CASSSGGLFTGELFF
TRBJ2-7 TRBD1 NA TRBV6-5 TGTGCCAGCAGTTACCTGGGACAGCCCTACGAGCAGTACTTC CASSYLGQPYEQYF